Shown below are 25 T cell receptor beta chains from a single sample sequenced in a study of cytomegalovirus exposure and HLA in healthy donors. The PCR contained 60 Vbeta and 13 Jbeta primers. Generated by immunoSEQ multiplex PCR, the TCRdb table keeps only in-frame clones and is missing some. The profile shows approximately 110,000 clones, 79% of them singletons. Sequencing input: PBMCs. These receptors all stem from a woman aged 35 to 49 in good health and CMV-seronegative.

In this sample, this clone turned up once. The same CDR3 is also encoded by other DNA sequences in this sample. The chain is built from TRBV5-1 and TRBJ2-2, with D perhaps TRBD2 (5 bases). The V gene's germline CDR1 is SGHRS and CDR2 YFSETQ. V was clipped by 7 bases and J by 7 bases, with 17 bases between them. This CDR3 has 14 residues. CDR3 DNA sequence: TGCGCCAGCCAGAGGACGGGGTGGATCGGGGAGCTGTTTTTT. Protein: CASQRTGWIGELFF. Looking up the rest from reference TRBV5-1 and TRBJ2-2 gives the full variable domain: KAGVTQTPRYLIKTRGQQVTLSCSPISGHRSVSWYQQTPGQGLQFLFEYFSETQRNKGNFPGRFSGRQFSNSRSEMNVSTLELGDSALYLCASQRTGWIGELFFGEGSRLTVL.

This clone was counted only a few times. The chain uses TRBV5-1 and TRBJ2-2; D is uncertain. V was clipped by 2 bases and J by 0 bases, with 8 bases between them. Germline V lookup: CDR1 SGHRS, CDR2 YFSETQ. The CDR3 is made up of 15 amino acids. CDR3 residues: CASSLATSNTGELFF. The CDR3 DNA sequence: TGCGCCAGCAGCTTAGCCACTTCGAACACCGGGGAGCTGTTTTTT.

The chain is built from TRBV6-6 and TRBJ1-1, with D tentatively TRBD1 (6 bases). Germline V lookup: CDR1 MNHNY, CDR2 SVGAGI (reference sequence). The CDR3 runs to 15 residues. Trimming removed 2 bases from V and 3 bases from J, with 13 bases in between. The CDR3 sequence: CASSYPGHQDTEAFF. In DNA, the CDR3 is TGTGCCAGCAGTTACCCGGGACATCAGGACACTGAAGCTTTCTTT.

The chain recombines TRBV27 with TRBJ1-3, with no clear D. Germline-derived CDR1 and CDR2 are MNHEY and SMNVEV (reference sequence). The CDR3 runs to 14 residues. V lost 2 bases and J 2 bases, leaving 7 bases between the germline ends. In DNA form, the CDR3 reads TGTGCCAGCAGTTTAGGAGGGACTGGAAACACCATATATTTT. Translating gives CASSLGGTGNTIYF.

This chain links TRBV15 with TRBJ2-1; TRBD2 might be the D (6 bases). Looked up from germline, CDR1 is LNHNV and CDR2 is YYDKDF (reference sequence). The V and J ends lost 4 bases and 0 bases respectively, with 10 bases between them. The CDR3 sequence is 15 residues long. The CDR3 spells CATSIGGNSYNEQFF. In DNA form, the CDR3 reads TGTGCCACCAGCATCGGGGGAAACTCCTACAATGAGCAGTTCTTC.

The rearrangement links TRBV28 to TRBJ1-2; 7 nucleotides line up with TRBD1. CDR3 size: 14 residues. CDR1 MDHEN and CDR2 SYDVKM come from the germline V gene. J was trimmed by 7 bases and V by 3 bases; bases with no gene match: 8. The CDR3 loop reads CASSFLTGESGYTF. CDR3 in DNA: TGTGCCAGCAGTTTTCTTACAGGGGAAAGTGGCTACACCTTC.

The chain combines TRBV9 with TRBJ1-1; 7 positions agree with TRBD1. CDR1 and CDR2 (germline): SGDLS, YYNGEE. Trimming cost V 3 bases and J 0 bases; bases outside gene matches: 5. The CDR3 runs 15 residues. The CDR3 region has the DNA TGTGCCAGCAGCGCTCAGACAGGGTTGAACACTGAAGCTTTCTTT. Its translation: CASSAQTGLNTEAFF.

The rearrangement links TRBV29-1 to TRBJ2-5, with D perhaps TRBD1 (5 bases). The length of the CDR3 is 12 residues. The germline V and J ends were trimmed by 3 bases and 5 bases, with 10 bases remaining between them. From germline, CDR1 is SQVTM and CDR2 ANQGSEA. In nucleotides, the CDR3 is TGCAGCGTTGAGAGCAGGGTTGAGACCCAGTACTTC. As protein: CSVESRVETQYF.

V usage is TRBV5-8 and J usage is TRBJ1-5; tentative D call: TRBD1 (5 bases). V was clipped by 0 bases and J by 6 bases, with 13 bases between them. The V gene's germline CDR1 is SGHTS and CDR2 YDEGEE. The CDR3 length is 15 residues. This CDR3 is CASSLAGQGTQPQHF. CDR3 sequence (DNA): TGTGCCAGCAGCTTGGCCGGGCAGGGTACTCAGCCCCAGCATTTT.

CDR3: CASRLGTSGSYEQYF. CDR3 nucleotides: TGTGCCAGCAGGCTGGGGACTAGCGGCTCCTACGAGCAGTACTTC. V gene TRBV6-6 combines with J gene TRBJ2-5; 11 bases are a match to TRBD2. TRBJ2-7 explains the end of the DNA better; the J call may be wrong. In germline, CDR1 is MNHNY, CDR2 SVGAGI (reference sequence). This CDR3 is 15 amino acids long.

As to this clone: One end of the junction does not line up with germline, which may come from a read error. The rearrangement joins TRBV7-9 to TRBJ2-5, with a weak D call TRBD1 (5 bases). This CDR3 spans 14 amino acids. Germline CDR1 and CDR2: SEHNR and FQNEAQ (reference sequence). Written as DNA, the CDR3 is TGTTCCAGCAGCTTATGGTCAGGGTTGGAGACCCAGTACTTC. Its translation: CSSSLWSGLETQYF.

The chain is built from TRBV13 and TRBJ2-5, with D tentatively TRBD2 (5 bases). Trimming left V 5 bases short and J 3 bases short, with 10 bases between. Germline loops: CDR1 PRHDT, CDR2 FYEKMQ (reference sequence). The CDR3 is 13 residues long. The CDR3 DNA is TGTGCCAGCAGCCACAGCGGAAAAGAGACCCAGTACTTC. Its protein product is CASSHSGKETQYF.

The chain links TRBV19 to TRBJ2-1; the match to TRBD1 covers 8 bases. CDR3 length: 15 amino acids. With V trimmed by 5 bases and J by 4 bases, 7 bases remained unmatched. The germline V gene has CDR1 LNHDA and CDR2 SQIVND (reference sequence). The CDR3 DNA reads TGTGCCAGTAGTGACAGGGGAATCCGTTACAATGAGCAGTTCTTC. Amino acid sequence: CASSDRGIRYNEQFF.

The chain is built from TRBV28 and TRBJ2-2; D is possibly TRBD2 (6 bases). This CDR3 spans 14 amino acids. Trimming took off 2 bases at V and 5 bases at J, with 9 bases between the two ends. Germline V gene sequence: CDR1 MDHEN, CDR2 SYDVKM. CDR3 sequence: CASSLGGSTGELFF. The CDR3 DNA reads TGTGCCAGCAGTTTAGGGGGGTCAACCGGGGAGCTGTTTTTT.

This clone was seen only a few times. V usage is TRBV7-6 and J usage is TRBJ2-1; a weak D match, TRBD2 (6 bases). V was trimmed by 5 bases and J by 0 bases, leaving 14 bases between them. This CDR3 region has 16 residues. Germline lookup yields CDR1 SGHVS and CDR2 FNYEAQ. The chain's CDR3 is CASSGTGGSSYNEQFF. CDR3 DNA: TGTGCCAGCAGCGGCACAGGAGGGAGCTCCTACAATGAGCAGTTCTTC.

The V and J genes are TRBV4-3 and TRBJ2-1, with unresolved D. The CDR3 has 18 residues. Germline-derived CDR1 and CDR2 are LGHNA and YSLEER. Trimming cost V 0 bases and J 6 bases, with 21 bases left between them. CDR3 region: CASSQDRLSPVRRNEQFF. CDR3 DNA: TGCGCCAGCAGCCAAGATCGGTTAAGCCCCGTACGCCGCAATGAGCAGTTCTTC.

The V and J genes are TRBV7-6 and TRBJ1-1; D uncertain. The CDR3 loop spans 14 amino acids. The V and J ends lost 1 base and 7 bases respectively, with 13 bases between them. Germline V gives CDR1 SGHVS, CDR2 FNYEAQ. The DNA for the CDR3 is TGTGCCAGCAGCTTAGGTGCGTCCTCTAGTGAAGCTTTCTTT. It specifies CASSLGASSSEAFF.

The rearrangement links TRBV30 to TRBJ2-7, with D unresolved. Trimming pared 8 bases from V and 0 bases from J, leaving 8 bases between. Germline-derived CDR1 and CDR2 are GTSNPN and SVGIG (reference sequence). The CDR3 sequence is 11 residues long. The CDR3 reads CALDRSYEQYF. DNA for the CDR3: TGTGCCCTAGACCGCTCCTACGAGCAGTACTTC.

This chain uses TRBV27 with TRBJ1-1; D is undetermined. Germline V gives CDR1 MNHEY, CDR2 SMNVEV (reference sequence). The CDR3 contains 16 residues. Trimming removed 2 bases at V and 1 base at J, with 14 bases between. The CDR3 bases are TGTGCCAGCAGTTTAAGAGGAGGGCTATGGAACACTGAAGCTTTCTTT. This gives the protein CASSLRGGLWNTEAFF.

There are a few counts of this clone. The V gene is TRBV19, the J gene TRBJ1-1, with unresolved D. Trimming removed 6 bases from V and 1 base from J, with 9 bases in between. Germline-derived CDR1 and CDR2 are LNHDA and SQIVND (reference sequence). The CDR3 length is 13 residues. The CDR3 here is CASSLQRNTEAFF. The DNA for the CDR3 is TGTGCCAGTAGCCTACAGAGGAACACTGAAGCTTTCTTT.

In DNA form, the CDR3 reads TGTGCCTGGAGTCTTAGGGGCCGTGGAAACACCATATATTTT. It translates to CAWSLRGRGNTIYF. This chain uses TRBV30 with TRBJ1-3; possibly TRBD1 for D (5 bases). The CDR3 extends over 14 amino acids. Germline loops: CDR1 GTSNPN, CDR2 SVGIG (reference sequence). V was shortened by 2 bases and J by 3 bases, with 11 bases between the two germline ends.

This clone has just one count. This chain connects TRBV4-3 to TRBJ2-1; 11 bases align to TRBD2. The trim removed 4 bases at V and 10 bases at J, leaving 6 bases unmatched. From germline, CDR1 is LGHNA and CDR2 YSLEER. The CDR3 totals 14 residues. The CDR3 reads CASSLHVAGGEQFF. CDR3 nucleotide sequence: TGCGCCAGCAGCCTTCACGTAGCGGGAGGGGAGCAGTTCTTC.

V usage is TRBV29-1 and J usage is TRBJ2-7; tentative D call: TRBD2 (6 bases). Germline V gene data show CDR1 as SQVTM and CDR2 as ANQGSEA. The V end was cut by 5 bases, the J end by 1 base, with 12 bases between. The CDR3 spans 13 residues. The CDR3 DNA reads TGCAGCGTTCGGGAGTCCCTTTCCTACGAGCAGTACTTC. This translates into CSVRESLSYEQYF.

The rearrangement uses TRBV19 and TRBJ2-5; 8 bases line up with TRBD2. The trim removed 2 bases at V and 5 bases at J, leaving 7 bases unmatched. CDR3 length: 15 amino acids. The V gene's germline CDR1 is LNHDA and CDR2 SQIVND (reference sequence). The CDR3 nucleotides are TGTGCCAGTAGTATACCGACTAGCGCCGTTGAGACCCAGTACTTC. Translating gives CASSIPTSAVETQYF.

The rearrangement joins TRBV4-1 to TRBJ1-4; D may be TRBD1 (6 bases). Germline loops: CDR1 MGHRA, CDR2 YSYEKL. The CDR3 spans 13 residues. The germline V and J ends were trimmed by 10 bases and 5 bases, with 14 bases remaining between them. CDR3 region: CATQGLLNEKLFF. CDR3 DNA: TGCGCCACCCAGGGGTTACTAAATGAAAAACTGTTTTTT.